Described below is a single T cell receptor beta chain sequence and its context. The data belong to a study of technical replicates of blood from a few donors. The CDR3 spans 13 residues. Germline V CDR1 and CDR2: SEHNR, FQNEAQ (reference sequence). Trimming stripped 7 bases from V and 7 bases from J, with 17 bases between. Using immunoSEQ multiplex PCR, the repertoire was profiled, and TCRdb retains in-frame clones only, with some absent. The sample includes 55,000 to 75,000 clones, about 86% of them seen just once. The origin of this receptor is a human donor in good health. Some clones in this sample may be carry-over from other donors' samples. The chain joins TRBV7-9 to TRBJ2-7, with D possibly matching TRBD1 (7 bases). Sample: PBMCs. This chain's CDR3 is CASIPPGGIEQYF. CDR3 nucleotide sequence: TGTGCCAGCATCCCTCCAGGGGGGATTGAGCAGTACTTC.